The TCR beta chain under discussion was sequenced for a study of chemoradiotherapy in HPV16-positive cancers. Germline V CDR1 and CDR2: MNHNY, SVGAGI (reference sequence). The CDR3 has 12 residues. V was shortened by 6 bases and J by 10 bases, with 13 bases between the two germline ends. Profiled with immunoSEQ multiplex PCR; TCRdb holds only in-frame clones, not every one. The sample consists of approximately 2,100 clones, more than 75% of them appearing once. This clonotype originated in a human donor with HPV-associated anogenital cancer. This material consisted of tumor tissue, taken from a patient who underwent chemoradiotherapy. The genes are TRBV6-6 and TRBJ2-1; tentative D call: TRBD1 (6 bases). The CDR3 protein is CASRPQGSEQFF. The CDR3, as DNA: TGTGCCAGCAGGCCTCAGGGGAGCGAGCAGTTCTTC.